This T cell receptor beta chain was captured by sequencing in a study of Graves' ophthalmopathy and Graves' hyperthyroidism. The CDR3 runs 15 residues. V trimming: 9 bases; J trimming: 7 bases; junction bases outside the gene matches: 10. Germline-derived CDR1 and CDR2 are KGHDR and SFDVKD. Clinical symptoms, serum thyroxine, TRAb, thyroid ultrasound and orbital computed tomography were relied on for diagnosis. PBMCs were density-gradient isolated from roughly 10 ml fresh blood. RNA transcripts served as template for amplifying TCR beta CDR3 sequences. Second-round multiplex PCR came after first-round RT-PCR with HTBI primers. TCRdb independently ran MiXCR on the multiplex PCR reads; one entry per CDR3 protein. This table holds 220,000 or so distinct CDR3 sequences, about a fifth found once.

Sequenced material: peripheral blood. V is TRBV24-1 and J is TRBJ2-2, with 10 bases fitting TRBD2. The sequence derives from a woman between 50 and 59 years old with Graves' ophthalmopathy. CDR3 region: CATGTSDRPDGELFF. The CDR3 bases are TGTGCCACCGGGACTAGCGACCGGCCCGACGGGGAGCTGTTTTTT.